The 5 T cell receptor beta chains below were found in one sample sequenced in a study of neurological immune-mediated disorders. TCRdb re-called the 5' RACE reads with MiXCR, one entry per CDR3 protein. The repertoire holds more than 50,000 distinct CDR3 sequences, with roughly an eighth as singletons. The sequencing sample was made of PBMCs. The source is a man aged 55 to 70 in good health.

The V call is TRBV27, the J call TRBJ2-2; TRBD1 matches at 10 bases. CDR3 size: 15 residues. The V and J ends lost 5 bases and 7 bases, in that order; junction bases with no gene match: 7. From germline, CDR1 is MNHEY and CDR2 SMNVEV (reference sequence). In DNA form, the CDR3 reads TGTGCCAGCAGTGTTCCCCGGGACAGGGGCGGGGAGCTGTTTTTT. This gives the protein CASSVPRDRGGELFF.

The chain combines TRBV5-1 with TRBJ1-2; no definite D call. The CDR3 sequence is 14 residues long. The V gene lost 0 bases and the J gene lost 4 bases, with 10 bases spanning the gap. The germline CDR1 and CDR2 sequences are SGHRS and YFSETQ. CDR3 in DNA: TGCGCCAGCAGCTTGGGGGATGGACCCTATGGCTACACCTTC. This gives the protein CASSLGDGPYGYTF.

This clonotype came up many times. The genes are TRBV14 and TRBJ2-7, with TRBD1 matching 7 bases. Germline CDR1 reads SGHDN; CDR2 reads FVKESK. Unmatched junction bases numbered 9, after V lost 3 bases and J lost 7 bases. The CDR3 runs 14 residues. The DNA for the CDR3 is TGTGCCAGCAGCCAGGGAACAGGGGCTCGGGAGCAGTACTTC. Translated, it gives CASSQGTGAREQYF.

This clonotype was counted at least ten times. This chain links TRBV4-3 with TRBJ2-2, with 8 bases lining up with TRBD1. CDR3 length equals 14 residues. Unmatched junction bases numbered 3, after V lost 4 bases and J lost 5 bases. The germline CDR1 and CDR2 sequences are LGHNA and YSLEER. The CDR3 DNA reads as TGCGCCAGCAGCCCTGGACAGGGAACCGGGGAGCTGTTTTTT. It translates to CASSPGQGTGELFF.

In this sample, this clonotype turned up many times. V is TRBV18 and J is TRBJ1-3, with 8 positions matching TRBD1. This CDR3 spans 18 amino acids. Germline V gene data show CDR1 as KGHSH and CDR2 as LQKENI. V trimming: 2 bases; J trimming: 0 bases; junction bases outside the gene matches: 9. The CDR3 loop is CASSPSGTGPSSGNTIYF. CDR3 bases: TGTGCCAGCTCACCAAGCGGGACAGGCCCGAGCTCTGGAAACACCATATATTTT.